This T cell receptor beta chain was found in a study of cytomegalovirus exposure and HLA in healthy donors. Points from the study as a whole: The authors listed approximately 150 TCR beta chains as cytomegalovirus-associated. TCR beta sequences numbering around 15,000 were associated with HLA alleles at 0.05 false discovery rate in a later analysis. In a later analysis, TCR association rates varied by HLA locus: DRB1 most, HLA-C fewest.

The study ran its PCR with 60 Vbeta and 13 Jbeta primers. Method: immunoSEQ multiplex PCR; TCRdb's copy keeps in-frame clones and lacks some. The sample includes more than 150,000 clones, 65% to 90% of them seen just once. The CDR3 runs 15 residues. Germline values: CDR1 LNHDA, CDR2 SQIVND (reference sequence). The V and J ends lost 2 bases and 4 bases, in that order; junction bases with no gene match: 5. This clone was observed a single time. What it binds is unknown. The chain couples TRBV19 to TRBJ2-1; 7 nucleotides match TRBD2. Sample: PBMCs. The TCR originated in a girl aged 2-10 years in good health and CMV-seropositive. The CDR3 coding sequence is TGTGCCAGTAGTATAACCCCCGGGGGGTACAATGAGCAGTTCTTC. The encoded protein is CASSITPGGYNEQFF. The full variable domain, completed using reference TRBV19 and TRBJ2-1, is DGGITQSPKYLFRKEGQNVTLSCEQNLNHDAMYWYRQDPGQGLRLIYYSQIVNDFQKGDIAEGYSVSREKKESFPLTVTSAQKNPTAFYLCASSITPGGYNEQFFGPGTRLTVL.